The clone carrying this T cell receptor beta chain showed up just a few times. For TCR, cDNA came from 5'RACE template switching, which added a universal primer site and UMIs. TCRdb reanalysed the 5' RACE reads using MiXCR and keeps one entry per CDR3 protein. The sample has around 500,000 distinct CDR3 sequences, about a fifth seen once. Germline CDR1 and CDR2: MDHEN and SYDVKM. CDR3 length: 19 residues. V lost 7 bases, J lost 0 bases, and 19 bases stayed unmatched. The data were taken from a study of T cells after yellow fever vaccination. The source of this sequence is a man aged 18 to 30 who received the YFV17D yellow fever vaccine. The chain recombines TRBV28 with TRBJ2-3; 7 nucleotides align to TRBD2. The sample consisted of PBMCs, taken approximately 22 days after the first yellow fever vaccination. CDR3: CASKLRSGTIYRSTDTQYF. CDR3 bases: TGTGCCAGCAAACTCCGCTCCGGGACTATCTACCGAAGCACAGATACGCAGTATTTT.